The 27 T cell receptor beta chains below come from one sample, sequenced in a study of T cells in localized non-small cell lung cancer. Clones were sequenced by immunoSEQ multiplex PCR, and TCRdb holds only the in-frame ones, with some missing. The top ten clones hold about 3% of a sample with about 28,000 clones, approximately 90% of them seen once. The specimen comprised peripheral blood, sampled before any cancer treatment. These receptors were obtained from a woman aged 18 to 49 with stage I lung adenocarcinoma.

The chain combines TRBV5-4 with TRBJ2-1, with D perhaps being TRBD1 or TRBD2 (5 bases each). CDR3 size: 13 residues. In germline, CDR1 is SGHNT, CDR2 YYREEE (reference sequence). V dropped 3 bases and J dropped 3 bases, with 7 bases sitting between them. The CDR3 DNA reads as TGTGCCAGCAGCTGGGACCTCTACAATGAGCAGTTCTTC. The encoded protein is CASSWDLYNEQFF.

CDR3 bases: TGTGCCAGCAGCTCCTTAGCGGGACCCTACGAGCAGTACTTC. Amino acid sequence: CASSSLAGPYEQYF. This chain joins TRBV11-3 and TRBJ2-7, with 8 bases fitting TRBD2. Looked up from germline, CDR1 is SGHNT and CDR2 is YENEEA. This CDR3 comprises 14 residues. The V segment lost 4 bases and the J segment 2 bases; nucleotides outside the gene matches: 4.

The chain is built from TRBV7-2 and TRBJ2-7; a possible D gene is TRBD2 (6 bases). CDR1 SGHTA and CDR2 FQGNSA come from the germline V gene. The CDR3 extends over 13 amino acids. With 0 bases removed from V and 3 bases from J, the gap between germline ends came to 6 bases. The CDR3 loop is CASSLAGGYEQYF. Here the CDR3 DNA reads TGTGCCAGCAGCTTAGCGGGGGGCTACGAGCAGTACTTC.

The gene calls are TRBV7-2 and TRBJ2-7; TRBD1 aligns across 10 bases. This CDR3 has 15 amino acids. Germline-derived CDR1 and CDR2 are SGHTA and FQGNSA. The V and J ends lost 4 bases and 5 bases, in that order; junction bases with no gene match: 8. In DNA, the CDR3 is TGTGCCAGCAGCTCGGAGACAGGGGGCGCGCACGAGCAGTACTTC. Translation gives CASSSETGGAHEQYF.

The chain couples TRBV4-3 to TRBJ2-2; D not certain. CDR3 length equals 13 residues. Trimming pared 0 bases from V and 7 bases from J, leaving 6 bases between. Germline V CDR1 and CDR2: LGHNA, YSLEER. The DNA for the CDR3 is TGCGCCAGCAGCCAAGAATATAGCGGGGAGCTGTTTTTT. It codes for CASSQEYSGELFF.

This chain links TRBV30 with TRBJ2-3; 11 nucleotides line up with TRBD2. CDR3 length equals 16 residues. Germline assignment: CDR1 GTSNPN and CDR2 SVGIG (reference sequence). V was clipped by 1 base and J by 6 bases; unmatched bases: 9. This chain's CDR3 is CAWSDKLAGEGDTQYF. Here the CDR3 DNA reads TGTGCCTGGAGTGATAAACTAGCGGGAGAGGGGGATACGCAGTATTTT.

The V gene is TRBV5-6, the J gene TRBJ2-7; a possible D gene is TRBD2 (6 bases). CDR3 length: 15 amino acids. Between the trimmed V and J ends, which lost 0 bases and 0 bases, there was a span of 10 bases. Germline-derived CDR1 and CDR2 are SGHDT and YYEEEE. For the CDR3, the DNA is TGTGCCAGCAGCTTGGGGCAGGGAGGCTCCTACGAGCAGTACTTC. This gives the protein CASSLGQGGSYEQYF.

Comments on this clone: The sample carries other DNA sequences with the same CDR3. The V call is TRBV30, the J call TRBJ1-1, with a tentative D call TRBD1 (5 bases). There are 13 residues in the CDR3. Germline loops: CDR1 GTSNPN, CDR2 SVGIG (reference sequence). Trimming removed 0 bases from V and 2 bases from J, with 7 bases in between. CDR3 nucleotides: TGTGCCTGGAGTGTTGGGGGAAACACTGAAGCTTTCTTT. Protein: CAWSVGGNTEAFF.

V and J are TRBV27 and TRBJ1-1; D may be TRBD1 (6 bases). The CDR3 extends over 13 amino acids. Looked up from germline, CDR1 is MNHEY and CDR2 is SMNVEV (reference sequence). Trimming took 3 bases from V and 8 from J, leaving 13 bases between them. Written as DNA, the CDR3 is TGTGCCAGCAGTTTTGGCGCGGGACAAGAAGCTTTCTTT. This gives the protein CASSFGAGQEAFF.

The chain combines TRBV7-9 with TRBJ2-1, with D perhaps assigned TRBD1 or TRBD2 (5 bases each). Trimming stripped 5 bases from V and 8 bases from J, with 22 bases between. The V gene's germline CDR1 is SEHNR and CDR2 FQNEAQ (reference sequence). This CDR3 is built from 16 residues. DNA of the CDR3: TGTGCCAGCAGCCCCTGGGGGAAGCGGTTAAAGGATGAGCAGTTCTTC. This sequence encodes CASSPWGKRLKDEQFF.

This chain connects TRBV9 to TRBJ2-7, with D possibly TRBD2 on 6 matching bases. Trimming removed 3 bases from V and 4 bases from J, with 14 bases in between. CDR1 is SGDLS, CDR2 YYNGEE, per germline. The CDR3 contains 14 residues. CDR3 DNA sequence: TGTGCCAGCAGCGGGAGGGACCGGACTTACGAGCAGTACTTC. Amino acid sequence: CASSGRDRTYEQYF.

V gene TRBV5-8 combines with J gene TRBJ2-1, with no clear D. V was clipped by 0 bases and J by 3 bases, with 13 bases between them. The CDR3 totals 16 residues. The germline V gene has CDR1 SGHTS and CDR2 YDEGEE. The CDR3 region is CASSLVIIQDYNEQFF. In DNA, the CDR3 is TGTGCCAGCAGCTTGGTTATTATACAAGACTACAATGAGCAGTTCTTC. Drawing the rest from reference TRBV5-8 and TRBJ2-1, the complete variable domain is EAGVTQSPTHLIKTRGQQATLRCSPISGHTSVYWYQQALGLGLQFLLWYDEGEERNRGNFPPRFSGRQFPNYSSELNVNALELEDSALYLCASSLVIIQDYNEQFFGPGTRLTVL.

The chain is built from TRBV18 and TRBJ2-1; D gene uncertain. CDR3 length: 16 residues. Trimming took off 3 bases at V and 0 bases at J, with 12 bases between the two ends. CDR1 KGHSH and CDR2 LQKENI come from the germline V gene. The CDR3 loop reads CASSPISAYSYNEQFF. The CDR3 DNA follows: TGTGCCAGCTCACCGATTTCCGCTTACTCCTACAATGAGCAGTTCTTC. Looking up the rest from reference TRBV18 and TRBJ2-1 gives the full variable domain: NAGVMQNPRHLVRRRGQEARLRCSPMKGHSHVYWYRQLPEEGLKFMVYLQKENIIDESGMPKERFSAEFPKEGPSILRIQQVVRGDSAAYFCASSPISAYSYNEQFFGPGTRLTVL.

The CDR3 loop is CAWRYRDRDYEQYF. CDR3 sequence (DNA): TGTGCCTGGAGATACCGGGACAGGGACTACGAGCAGTACTTC. The gene calls are TRBV30 and TRBJ2-7; 9 bases map to TRBD1. Germline lookup yields CDR1 GTSNPN and CDR2 SVGIG (reference sequence). This CDR3 is built from 14 residues. The trim removed 3 bases at V and 3 bases at J, leaving 6 bases unmatched.

The chain couples TRBV30 to TRBJ2-1; 13 bases align to TRBD2. The CDR3 extends over 15 amino acids. From germline, CDR1 is GTSNPN and CDR2 SVGIG (reference sequence). After removal of 2 bases from V and 9 bases from J, the junction contained 7 bases not matched to a gene. The CDR3 spells CAWSKTSGRAGEQFF. Here the CDR3 DNA reads TGTGCCTGGAGTAAAACTAGCGGGAGGGCCGGTGAGCAGTTCTTC.

V is TRBV7-6 and J is TRBJ1-3, with no clear D. In germline, CDR1 is SGHVS, CDR2 FNYEAQ. Trimming removed 0 bases from V and 0 bases from J, with 9 bases in between. The CDR3 length is 16 residues. CDR3 sequence: CASSLAAPASGNTIYF. CDR3 sequence (DNA): TGTGCCAGCAGCTTAGCGGCACCTGCCTCTGGAAACACCATATATTTT. Full variable domain (missing parts from reference TRBV7-6 and TRBJ1-3): GAGVSQSPRYKVTKRGQDVALRCDPISGHVSLYWYRQALGQGPEFLTYFNYEAQQDKSGLPNDRFSAERPEGSISTLTIQRTEQRDSAMYRCASSLAAPASGNTIYFGEGSWLTVV.

V is TRBV27 and J is TRBJ2-3, with 12 bases matching TRBD2. CDR1 and CDR2 (germline): MNHEY, SMNVEV (reference sequence). The CDR3 has 19 residues. V was pared by 2 bases and J by 2 bases, with 11 bases of the junction left unmatched. The CDR3 region is CASSLSPPLAGGHTDTQYF. CDR3 in DNA: TGTGCCAGCAGTTTAAGCCCCCCGCTAGCGGGAGGGCACACAGATACGCAGTATTTT.

J is TRBJ2-2 and V is TRBV21-1; the tabulated D call, TRBD1, remains unverified against the DNA. TRBV21-1 is listed as a pseudogene. This CDR3 has 17 residues. In nucleotides, the CDR3 is TGTGCCAGCAGCACTCAGTCTCGAGGGGGAGACACCGGGGAGCTGTTTTTT. Translation: CASSTQSRGGDTGELFF.

DNA of the CDR3: TGTGCCAGCAGTTTACGAGATAGCAATCAGCCCCAGCATTTT. Translating gives CASSLRDSNQPQHF. V and J are TRBV28 and TRBJ1-5; D is uncertain. CDR1 is MDHEN and CDR2 is SYDVKM in the germline V gene. Trimming left V 2 bases short and J 0 bases short, with 5 bases between. This CDR3 is built from 14 residues.

The rearrangement joins TRBV28 to TRBJ2-7; D not resolved. The CDR3 has 11 amino acids. In germline, CDR1 is MDHEN, CDR2 SYDVKM. Trimming cost V 6 bases and J 2 bases, with 5 bases left between them. Here the CDR3 DNA reads TGTGCCAGCAGCCGAACCTACGAGCAGTACTTC. It codes for CASSRTYEQYF.

The genes are TRBV11-3 and TRBJ2-7, with TRBD1 matching 7 bases. Trimming cost V 5 bases and J 7 bases; bases outside gene matches: 5. CDR1 and CDR2 from the germline V gene are SGHNT and YENEEA. The CDR3 spans 12 residues. In nucleotides, the CDR3 is TGTGCCAGCAGCCCGGGACAGTGGGAGCAGTACTTC. Protein sequence: CASSPGQWEQYF.

This chain links TRBV11-3 with TRBJ2-1; 13 bases map to TRBD2. The CDR3 has 19 amino acids. Germline trimming cut 5 bases from V and 0 bases from J; bases unmatched to any gene: 10. Germline V lookup: CDR1 SGHNT, CDR2 YENEEA. CDR3 sequence: CASSPGGGLAGSSYNEQFF. Here the CDR3 DNA reads TGTGCCAGCAGCCCCGGGGGGGGACTAGCGGGATCCTCCTACAATGAGCAGTTCTTC.

This chain connects TRBV19 to TRBJ2-1; 9 bases map to TRBD1. J gave up 8 bases and V 6 bases, and 8 bases lay outside the gene matches. Germline CDR1 is LNHDA and CDR2 is SQIVND (reference sequence). The CDR3 is 14 amino acids. The CDR3 is CASSQGTGGDEQFF. As DNA, the CDR3 is TGTGCCAGTAGCCAAGGAACAGGGGGCGATGAGCAGTTCTTC.

This chain connects TRBV6-5 to TRBJ2-4; a possible D gene is TRBD1 (5 bases). V gave up 2 bases and J gave up 0 bases, with 8 bases separating them. CDR3 length equals 15 residues. The V gene's germline CDR1 is MNHEY and CDR2 SVGAGI. CDR3 amino acids: CASSYRQKAKNIQYF. CDR3 in DNA: TGTGCCAGCAGTTACCGACAGAAAGCCAAAAACATTCAGTACTTC.

The J gene is TRBJ1-1, the V gene TRBV4-2, with unresolved D. The V end was cut by 1 base, the J end by 3 bases, with 9 bases between. Per the germline V gene, CDR1 is LGHNA and CDR2 is YNFKEQ. This CDR3 contains 14 residues. CDR3 region: CASSQGTGYTEAFF. The CDR3 DNA follows: TGTGCCAGCAGCCAAGGTACGGGTTACACTGAAGCTTTCTTT.

This sequence joins TRBV19 and TRBJ2-7, with D hard to call. Germline assignment: CDR1 LNHDA and CDR2 SQIVND (reference sequence). The CDR3 has 15 amino acids. Trimming took 3 bases from V and 3 from J, leaving 15 bases between them. The CDR3 here is CASSIFVGFGYEQYF. As DNA, the CDR3 is TGTGCCAGTAGTATTTTTGTCGGGTTCGGCTACGAGCAGTACTTC.

Comment on this clone: A read error may account for a junction end that differs from germline. The chain couples TRBV6-1 to TRBJ2-7; the match to TRBD2 covers 14 bases. The CDR3 is made up of 13 amino acids. The germline gives CDR1 MNHNS, CDR2 SASEGT. CDR3 DNA sequence: TGTGCCAGCAGTGGGGGGACTAGCGGGAGAGGAGACTTC. Amino acid sequence: CASSGGTSGRGDF.